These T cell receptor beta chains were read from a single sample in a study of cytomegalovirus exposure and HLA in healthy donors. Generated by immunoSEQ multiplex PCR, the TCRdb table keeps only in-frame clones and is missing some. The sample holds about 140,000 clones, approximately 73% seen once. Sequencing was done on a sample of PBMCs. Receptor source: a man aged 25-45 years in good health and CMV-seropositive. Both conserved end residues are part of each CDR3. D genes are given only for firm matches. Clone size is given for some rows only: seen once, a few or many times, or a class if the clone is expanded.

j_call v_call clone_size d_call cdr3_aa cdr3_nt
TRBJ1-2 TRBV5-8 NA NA CASSLEGLGYTF TGTGCCAGCAGCTTGGAGGGGCTTGGCTACACCTTC
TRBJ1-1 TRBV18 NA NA CASSPRESTGSNTEAFF TGTGCCAGCTCACCACGGGAGAGCACAGGGTCGAACACTGAAGCTTTCTTT
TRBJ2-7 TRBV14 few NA CASSPGRAGYEQYF TGTGCCAGCAGCCCCGGACGGGCGGGATACGAGCAGTACTTC
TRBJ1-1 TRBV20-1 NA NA CSAPVGSEAFF TGCAGTGCCCCTGTGGGTAGCGAAGCTTTCTTT
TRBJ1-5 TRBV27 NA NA CASASRSRPVSPVMPQHF TGTGCCAGCGCCTCGCGGAGCCGACCCGTCAGCCCAGTCATGCCCCAGCATTTT
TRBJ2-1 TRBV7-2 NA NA CASSPSGLANEQFF TGTGCCAGCAGCCCTAGTGGTCTAGCTAATGAGCAGTTCTTC
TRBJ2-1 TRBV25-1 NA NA CASSEVTGNSEQFF TGTGCCAGCAGTGAGGTCACAGGGAATAGTGAGCAGTTCTTC
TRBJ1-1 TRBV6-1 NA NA CASSEPGHNTEAFF TGTGCCAGCAGTGAACCGGGACACAACACTGAAGCTTTCTTT
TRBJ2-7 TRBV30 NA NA CAWSVSGLPSYEQYF TGTGCCTGGAGTGTTTCAGGGTTGCCCTCCTACGAGCAGTACTTC
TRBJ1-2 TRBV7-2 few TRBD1 CASSYPPTGGTGYTF TGTGCCAGCAGCTACCCCCCGACAGGGGGCACTGGCTACACCTTC
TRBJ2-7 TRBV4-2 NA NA CASSLPEVGAEQYF TGTGCCAGCAGCCTTCCCGAGGTAGGGGCCGAGCAGTACTTC
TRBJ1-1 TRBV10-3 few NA CAISEPFTEAFF TGTGCCATCAGTGAGCCTTTCACTGAAGCTTTCTTT
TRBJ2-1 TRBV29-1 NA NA CSDPFFTAYNEQFF TGCAGCGACCCCTTCTTTACAGCATACAATGAGCAGTTCTTC
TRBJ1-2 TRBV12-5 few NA CASGLGQHGYTF TGTGCTAGTGGGCTCGGACAGCATGGCTACACCTTC
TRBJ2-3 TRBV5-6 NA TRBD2 CASSLIPSGYTDTQYF TGTGCCAGCAGCTTGATTCCTAGCGGATACACAGATACGCAGTATTTT
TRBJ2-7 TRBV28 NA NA CASSLRGQEQYF TGTGCCAGCAGCCTCAGGGGACAAGAGCAGTACTTC
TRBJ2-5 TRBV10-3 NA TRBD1 CAISGSPGQGEYAPWETQYF TGTGCCATCAGCGGAAGTCCGGGACAGGGGGAATATGCGCCATGGGAGACCCAGTACTTC
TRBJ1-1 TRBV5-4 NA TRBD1 CASSSGQGARTEAFF TGTGCCAGCAGCTCCGGGCAGGGGGCGCGGACTGAAGCTTTCTTT
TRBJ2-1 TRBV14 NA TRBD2 CASSQRLAGGLNEQFF TGTGCCAGCAGCCAACGACTAGCGGGAGGGTTGAATGAGCAGTTCTTC
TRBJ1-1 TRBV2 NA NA CASSEGPRGAFF TGTGCCAGCAGTGAGGGTCCCAGGGGAGCTTTCTTT
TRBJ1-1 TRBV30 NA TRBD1 CAWDRGVRTEAFF TGTGCCTGGGACAGGGGTGTAAGGACTGAAGCTTTCTTT
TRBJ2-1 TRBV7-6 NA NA CASSLMTSYNEQFF TGTGCCAGCAGCTTAATGACTAGCTACAATGAGCAGTTCTTC
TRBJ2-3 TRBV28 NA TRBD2 CASSLHARASGRAPDTQYF TGTGCCAGCAGTTTACACGCTAGAGCTAGCGGGAGGGCCCCAGATACGCAGTATTTT